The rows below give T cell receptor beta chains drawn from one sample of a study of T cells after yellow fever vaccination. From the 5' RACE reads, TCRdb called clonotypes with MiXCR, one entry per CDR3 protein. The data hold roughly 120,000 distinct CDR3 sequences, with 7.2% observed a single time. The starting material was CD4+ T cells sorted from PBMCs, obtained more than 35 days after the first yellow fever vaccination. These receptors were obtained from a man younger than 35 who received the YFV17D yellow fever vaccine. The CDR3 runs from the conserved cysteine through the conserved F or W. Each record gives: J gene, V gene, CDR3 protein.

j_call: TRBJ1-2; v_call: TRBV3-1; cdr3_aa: CASRQGAGYGYTF
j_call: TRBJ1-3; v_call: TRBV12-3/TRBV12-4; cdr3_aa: CASSLKGSGNTIYF
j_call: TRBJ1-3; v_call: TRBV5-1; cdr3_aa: CASSAGLYSGNTIYF
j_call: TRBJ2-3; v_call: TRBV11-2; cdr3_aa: CASSYPRGSTDTQYF
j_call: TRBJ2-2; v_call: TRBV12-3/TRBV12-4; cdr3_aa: CASSLALTPRGANTGELFF
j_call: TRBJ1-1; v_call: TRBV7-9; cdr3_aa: CASSLLQNTEAFF
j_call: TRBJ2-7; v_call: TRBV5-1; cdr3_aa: CASNLGGLQDYEQYF
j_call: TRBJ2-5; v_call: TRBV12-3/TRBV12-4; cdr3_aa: CASSLDEGAGEETQYF
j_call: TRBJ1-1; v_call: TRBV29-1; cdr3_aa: CSVAGSTEAFF
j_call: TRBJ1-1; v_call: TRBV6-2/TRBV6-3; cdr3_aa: CASSDRGWNEAFF
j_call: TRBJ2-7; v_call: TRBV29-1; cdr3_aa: CSYRDREQYF
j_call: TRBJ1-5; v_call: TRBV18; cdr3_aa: CASSQGGAWQPQHF
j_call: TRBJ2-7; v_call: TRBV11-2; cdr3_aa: CASSAFYEQYF
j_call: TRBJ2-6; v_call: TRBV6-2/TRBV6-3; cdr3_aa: CASMWNYGANVLTF
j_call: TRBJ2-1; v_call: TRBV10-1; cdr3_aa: CASSGGQGGNEQFF
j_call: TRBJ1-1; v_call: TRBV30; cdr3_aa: CAWNRGLGTEAFF
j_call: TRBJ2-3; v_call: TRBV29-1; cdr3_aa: CSVIAGGPGDTQYF
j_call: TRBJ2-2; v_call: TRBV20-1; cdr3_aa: CSARDGQNTGELFF
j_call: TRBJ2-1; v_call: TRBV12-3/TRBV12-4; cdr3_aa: CASTPLRNEQFF
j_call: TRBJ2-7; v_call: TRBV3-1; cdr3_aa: CASCLRTGLAGKSYYEQYF
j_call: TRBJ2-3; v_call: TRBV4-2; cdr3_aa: CASSHGTSGGPSTDTQYF
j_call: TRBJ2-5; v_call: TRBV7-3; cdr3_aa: CASSLKGGRWETQYF
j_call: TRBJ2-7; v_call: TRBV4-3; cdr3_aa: CASSQGGINGADEQYF
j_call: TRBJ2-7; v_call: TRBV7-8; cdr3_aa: CASSANPGLEQYF
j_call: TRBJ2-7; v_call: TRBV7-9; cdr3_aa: CASSLPPGHPSYEQYF
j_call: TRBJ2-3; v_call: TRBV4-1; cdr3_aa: CASSQPTGGSTDTQYF
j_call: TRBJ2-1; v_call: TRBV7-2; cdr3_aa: CATAQDYYNEQFF
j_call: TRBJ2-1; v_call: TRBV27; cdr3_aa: CASSLEGGVSYNEQFF
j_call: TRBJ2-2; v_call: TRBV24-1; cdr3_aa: CATSDWSSGANTGELFF
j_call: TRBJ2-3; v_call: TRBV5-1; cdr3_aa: CASSLRASGGATDTQYF
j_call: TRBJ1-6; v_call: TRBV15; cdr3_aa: CATSRGGPRGTVSAPLHF
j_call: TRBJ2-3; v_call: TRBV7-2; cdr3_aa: CASSRPNDGFSTDTQYF
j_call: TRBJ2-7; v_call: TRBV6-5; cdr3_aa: CASSQNSIEQYF
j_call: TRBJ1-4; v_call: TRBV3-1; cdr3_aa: CASSQDPWVGKLFF
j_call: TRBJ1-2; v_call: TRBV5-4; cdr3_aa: CASSLPFGMDYGYTF
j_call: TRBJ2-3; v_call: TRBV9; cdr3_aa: CASSRGLAGFPDTQYF
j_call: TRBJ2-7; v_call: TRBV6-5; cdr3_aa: CASSYSGGWPYEQYF